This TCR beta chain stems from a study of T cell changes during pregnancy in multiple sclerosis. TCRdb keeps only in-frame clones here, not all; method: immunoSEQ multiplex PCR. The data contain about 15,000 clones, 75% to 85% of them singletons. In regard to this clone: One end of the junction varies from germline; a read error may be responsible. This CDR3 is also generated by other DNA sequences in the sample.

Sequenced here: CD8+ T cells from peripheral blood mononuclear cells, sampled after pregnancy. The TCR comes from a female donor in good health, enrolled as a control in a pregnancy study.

Here the CDR3 reads CASSLSQGYYGYTF. Here the CDR3 DNA reads TGTGCCAGCAGTTTATCACAGGGTTACTATGGTTACACCTTC. The chain recombines TRBV27 with TRBJ1-2; maybe TRBD1 (6 bases). Germline V gives CDR1 MNHEY, CDR2 SMNVEV (reference sequence). The CDR3 is 14 residues long.